This T cell receptor (beta chain) stems from a study of control samples from healthy donors and cancer patients. Assay used: immunoSEQ multiplex PCR; TCRdb lists only in-frame clones, some missing. The data hold 90,000 to 150,000 clones, with around 88% observed a single time. Trimming cost V 5 bases and J 1 base, with 5 bases left between them. The CDR3 consists of 12 residues. Per the germline V gene, CDR1 is MNHEY and CDR2 is SVGEGT. The J gene is TRBJ1-2, the V gene TRBV6-2 or TRBV6-3, with D hard to call. This TCR was sampled from a man aged 35-49 years in good health. The sample comprised blood. The CDR3 here is CASSRLNYGYTF. The CDR3 coding sequence is TGTGCCAGCAGTCGACTTAACTATGGCTACACCTTC.